The 8 T cell receptor beta chains listed next were all sequenced from one sample in a study of blood T cell repertoires in COVID-19. Assay: immunoSEQ multiplex PCR; the TCRdb copy retains only in-frame clones and omits some. The data show about 210,000 clones, roughly 90% seen once. Sequenced sample: peripheral blood. The receptors shown here come from a woman in her forties with acute or convalescent COVID-19.

This chain links TRBV7-8 with TRBJ2-3; the D is unclear. This CDR3 comprises 12 residues. Deletions cut 7 bases from V and 6 bases from J, with 11 bases between. Germline loops: CDR1 SGHVS, CDR2 FQNEAQ. CDR3 in DNA: TGTGCCAGCACCCCGTACGGGGATACGCAGTATTTT. Translated: CASTPYGDTQYF.

In DNA, the CDR3 is TGTGCCAGCAGTTCGATTGACAGGGCTACTGTCAATCAGCCCCAGCATTTT. Translating it yields CASSSIDRATVNQPQHF. The chain has TRBV27 and TRBJ1-5, with TRBD1 matching 7 bases. With V trimmed by 4 bases and J by 3 bases, 12 bases remained unmatched. The CDR3 sequence is 17 residues long. Per germline, CDR1 MNHEY and CDR2 SMNVEV (reference sequence).

The rearrangement links TRBV5-1 to TRBJ1-1, with D perhaps matching TRBD1 (5 bases). The V gene's germline CDR1 is SGHRS and CDR2 YFSETQ. CDR3 length equals 16 residues. V lost 1 base to trimming and J lost 1 base, with 14 bases between them. The CDR3 is CASSLFVRQGNTEAFF. As DNA, the CDR3 is TGCGCCAGCAGCTTGTTCGTTCGGCAGGGGAACACTGAAGCTTTCTTT.

V is TRBV27 and J is TRBJ1-2; TRBD1 matches at 8 bases. Trimming at V came to 5 bases and at J to 4 bases, leaving 6 bases not matched to a gene. The CDR3 sequence is 14 residues long. Per germline, CDR1 MNHEY and CDR2 SMNVEV (reference sequence). The CDR3 DNA reads as TGTGCCAGCAGTCACCGGGACAGGATCTATGGCTACACCTTC. Its protein is CASSHRDRIYGYTF.

The chain employs TRBV4-1 and TRBJ2-7; 10 bases are shared with TRBD2. CDR3 length: 19 residues. CDR1 and CDR2 from the germline V gene are MGHRA and YSYEKL. The J segment lost 4 bases and the V segment lost 6 bases, leaving 21 bases of the junction unmatched. CDR3 region: CASSLRWERGGPPPYEQYV. The CDR3 region has the DNA TGCGCCAGCAGTCTAAGGTGGGAGCGGGGGGGCCCCCCTCCTTACGAGCAGTACGTC.

V and J are TRBV5-1 and TRBJ2-3; 14 bases fit TRBD2. The germline gives CDR1 SGHRS, CDR2 YFSETQ. The CDR3 is 17 amino acids. V lost 3 bases and J lost 1; bases outside the gene matches: 4. CDR3 sequence (DNA): TGCGCCAGCAGCTCCGGGACTAGCGGGGGTGGCACAGATACGCAGTATTTT. This encodes CASSSGTSGGGTDTQYF. The full variable domain, rest sourced from reference TRBV5-1 and TRBJ2-3, is KAGVTQTPRYLIKTRGQQVTLSCSPISGHRSVSWYQQTPGQGLQFLFEYFSETQRNKGNFPGRFSGRQFSNSRSEMNVSTLELGDSALYLCASSSGTSGGGTDTQYFGPGTRLTVL.

This chain uses TRBV6-5 with TRBJ1-5; unclear D gene. Germline CDR1 reads MNHEY; CDR2 reads SVGAGI. V lost 6 bases and J lost 0, with 6 bases in between. The CDR3 is 13 residues long. The CDR3 region is CASSRNSNQPQHF. The DNA for the CDR3 is TGTGCCAGCAGCAGAAATAGCAATCAGCCCCAGCATTTT.

The J gene is TRBJ1-2, the V gene TRBV5-1, with a weak D call TRBD1 (5 bases). Trimming took 0 bases from V and 7 from J, leaving 13 bases between them. The germline V gene has CDR1 SGHRS and CDR2 YFSETQ. This CDR3 is 14 amino acids long. CDR3 DNA: TGCGCCAGCAGCTTGGCCCCAGGGAAAAGTGGCTACACCTTC. Its translation: CASSLAPGKSGYTF.